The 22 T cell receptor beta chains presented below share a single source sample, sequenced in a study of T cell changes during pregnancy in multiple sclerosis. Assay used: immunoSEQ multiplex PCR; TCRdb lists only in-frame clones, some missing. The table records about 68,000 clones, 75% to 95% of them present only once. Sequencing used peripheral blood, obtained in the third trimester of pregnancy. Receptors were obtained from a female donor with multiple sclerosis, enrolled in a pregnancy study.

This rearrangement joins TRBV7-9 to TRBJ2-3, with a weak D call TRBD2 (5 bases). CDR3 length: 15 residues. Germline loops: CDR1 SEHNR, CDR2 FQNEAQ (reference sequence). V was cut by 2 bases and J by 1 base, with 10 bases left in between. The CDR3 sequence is CASSLYLGGTDTQYF. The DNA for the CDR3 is TGTGCCAGCAGCTTATACCTCGGGGGCACAGATACGCAGTATTTT.

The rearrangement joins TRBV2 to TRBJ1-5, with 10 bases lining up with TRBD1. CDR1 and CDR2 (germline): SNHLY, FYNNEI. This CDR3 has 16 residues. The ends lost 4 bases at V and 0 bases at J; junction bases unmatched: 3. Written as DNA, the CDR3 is TGTGCCAGCAGTGGACAGGGGGCCTATAGCAATCAGCCCCAGCATTTT. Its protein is CASSGQGAYSNQPQHF.

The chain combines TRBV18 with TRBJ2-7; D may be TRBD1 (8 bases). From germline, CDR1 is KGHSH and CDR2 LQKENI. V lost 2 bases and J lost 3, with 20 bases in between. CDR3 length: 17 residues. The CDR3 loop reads CASSPTGGLQRDYEQYF. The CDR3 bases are TGTGCCAGCTCACCAACAGGGGGACTGCAGCGGGACTACGAGCAGTACTTC.

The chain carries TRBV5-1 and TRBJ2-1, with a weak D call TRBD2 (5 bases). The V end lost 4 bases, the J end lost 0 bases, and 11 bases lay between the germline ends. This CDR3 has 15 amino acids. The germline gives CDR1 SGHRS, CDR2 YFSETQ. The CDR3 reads CASSPGESSYNEQFF. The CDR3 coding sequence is TGCGCCAGCAGCCCTGGGGAGAGCTCCTACAATGAGCAGTTCTTC.

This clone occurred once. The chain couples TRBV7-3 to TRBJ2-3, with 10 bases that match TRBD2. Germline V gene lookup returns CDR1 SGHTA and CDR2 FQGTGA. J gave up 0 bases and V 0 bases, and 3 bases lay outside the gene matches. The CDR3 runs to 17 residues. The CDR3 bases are TGTGCCAGCAGCTTAACGCCTAGCGGGGGTAGCACAGATACGCAGTATTTT. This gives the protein CASSLTPSGGSTDTQYF.

Here the CDR3 reads CASSGTGTGNEKLFF. The CDR3 region has the DNA TGTGCCAGCTCAGGTACCGGGACAGGGAACGAAAAACTGTTTTTT. The chain recombines TRBV18 with TRBJ1-4; TRBD1 aligns across 9 bases. Per the germline V gene, CDR1 is KGHSH and CDR2 is LQKENI. With 5 bases clipped from V and 8 bases from J, the junction kept 9 bases outside the gene matches. CDR3 length: 15 residues.

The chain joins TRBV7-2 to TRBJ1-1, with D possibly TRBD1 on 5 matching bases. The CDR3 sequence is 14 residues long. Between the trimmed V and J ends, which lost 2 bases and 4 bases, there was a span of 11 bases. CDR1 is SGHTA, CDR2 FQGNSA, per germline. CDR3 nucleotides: TGTGCCAGCAGCTTACAGGGTCAAGTCACTGAAGCTTTCTTT. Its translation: CASSLQGQVTEAFF.

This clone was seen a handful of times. The CDR3 region has the DNA TGCGCCAGCAGCGGAGACAGGGGCGCGAACACTGAAGCTTTCTTT. It is translated as CASSGDRGANTEAFF. The rearrangement links TRBV5-1 to TRBJ1-1; TRBD1 aligns across 8 bases. The CDR3 runs 15 residues. Germline V lookup: CDR1 SGHRS, CDR2 YFSETQ. V dropped 4 bases and J dropped 1; count of bases not matched to a gene: 6.

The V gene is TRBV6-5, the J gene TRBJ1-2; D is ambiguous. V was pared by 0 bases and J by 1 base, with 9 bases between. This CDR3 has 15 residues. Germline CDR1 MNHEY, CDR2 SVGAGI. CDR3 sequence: CASSYSVQFNYGYTF. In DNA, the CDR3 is TGTGCCAGCAGTTACTCGGTACAGTTTAACTATGGCTACACCTTC.

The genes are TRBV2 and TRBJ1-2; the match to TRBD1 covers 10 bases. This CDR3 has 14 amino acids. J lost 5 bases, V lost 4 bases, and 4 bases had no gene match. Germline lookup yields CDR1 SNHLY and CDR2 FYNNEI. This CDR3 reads CASSVGQGSYGYTF. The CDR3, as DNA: TGTGCCAGCAGTGTGGGACAGGGGAGTTATGGCTACACCTTC.

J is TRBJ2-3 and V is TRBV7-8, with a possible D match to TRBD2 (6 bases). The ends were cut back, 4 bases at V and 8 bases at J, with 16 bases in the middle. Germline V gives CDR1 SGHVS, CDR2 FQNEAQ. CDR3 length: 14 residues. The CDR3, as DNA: TGTGCCAGCAGCTCCCCCTCCAGGGAGGCTACGCAGTATTTT. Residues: CASSSPSREATQYF.

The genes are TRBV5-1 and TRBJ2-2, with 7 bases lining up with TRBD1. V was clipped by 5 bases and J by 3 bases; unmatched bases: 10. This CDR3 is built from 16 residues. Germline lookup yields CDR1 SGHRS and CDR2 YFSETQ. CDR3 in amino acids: CASRSTGWADTGELFF. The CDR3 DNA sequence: TGCGCCAGCAGATCGACAGGGTGGGCGGACACCGGGGAGCTGTTTTTT. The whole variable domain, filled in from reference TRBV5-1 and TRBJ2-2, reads KAGVTQTPRYLIKTRGQQVTLSCSPISGHRSVSWYQQTPGQGLQFLFEYFSETQRNKGNFPGRFSGRQFSNSRSEMNVSTLELGDSALYLCASRSTGWADTGELFFGEGSRLTVL.

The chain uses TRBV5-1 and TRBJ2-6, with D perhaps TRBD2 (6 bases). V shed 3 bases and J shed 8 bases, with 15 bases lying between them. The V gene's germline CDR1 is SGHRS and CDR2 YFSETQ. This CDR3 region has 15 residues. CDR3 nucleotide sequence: TGCGCCAGCAGCTCCTCTGGGGGGACGACCAACGTCCTGACTTTC. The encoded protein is CASSSSGGTTNVLTF.

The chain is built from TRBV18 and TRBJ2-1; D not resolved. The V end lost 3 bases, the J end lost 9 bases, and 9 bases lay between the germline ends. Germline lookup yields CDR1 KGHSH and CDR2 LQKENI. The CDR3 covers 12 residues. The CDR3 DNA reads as TGTGCCAGCTCACCTACAGATACTGAGCAGTTCTTC. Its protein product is CASSPTDTEQFF.

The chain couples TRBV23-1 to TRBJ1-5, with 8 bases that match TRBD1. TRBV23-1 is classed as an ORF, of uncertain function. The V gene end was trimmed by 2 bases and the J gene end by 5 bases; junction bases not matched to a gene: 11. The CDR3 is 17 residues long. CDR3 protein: CASSQPIGQGGHQPQHF. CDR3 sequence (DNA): TGCGCCAGCAGTCAACCCATTGGACAGGGAGGGCATCAGCCCCAGCATTTT.

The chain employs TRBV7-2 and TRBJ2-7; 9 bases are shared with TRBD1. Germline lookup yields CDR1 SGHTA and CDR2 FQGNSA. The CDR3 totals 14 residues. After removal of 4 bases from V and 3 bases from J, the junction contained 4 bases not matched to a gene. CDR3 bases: TGTGCCAGCAGCTCCGGGACAGGGAGCTACGAGCAGTACTTC. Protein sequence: CASSSGTGSYEQYF.

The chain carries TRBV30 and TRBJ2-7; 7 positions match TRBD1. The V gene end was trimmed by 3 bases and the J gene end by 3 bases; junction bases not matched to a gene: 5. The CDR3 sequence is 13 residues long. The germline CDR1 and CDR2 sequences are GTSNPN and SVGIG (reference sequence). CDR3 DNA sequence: TGTGCCTGGAGGTCGAGGGGGCTCTACGAGCAGTACTTC. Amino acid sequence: CAWRSRGLYEQYF.

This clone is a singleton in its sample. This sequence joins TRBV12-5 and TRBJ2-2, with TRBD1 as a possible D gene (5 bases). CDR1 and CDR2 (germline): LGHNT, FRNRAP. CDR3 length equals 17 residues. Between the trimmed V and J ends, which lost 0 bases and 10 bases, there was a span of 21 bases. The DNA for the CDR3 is TGTGCTAGTGGTTTGGTACTACGGGCAGGGTACGATGAGGAGCTGTTTTTT. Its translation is CASGLVLRAGYDEELFF.

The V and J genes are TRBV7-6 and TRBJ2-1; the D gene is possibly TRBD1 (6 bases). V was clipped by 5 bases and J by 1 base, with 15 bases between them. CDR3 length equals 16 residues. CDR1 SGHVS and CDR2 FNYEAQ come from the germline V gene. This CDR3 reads CASSPSGTRSYNEQFF. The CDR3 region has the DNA TGTGCCAGCAGCCCCTCCGGGACACGGTCCTACAATGAGCAGTTCTTC.

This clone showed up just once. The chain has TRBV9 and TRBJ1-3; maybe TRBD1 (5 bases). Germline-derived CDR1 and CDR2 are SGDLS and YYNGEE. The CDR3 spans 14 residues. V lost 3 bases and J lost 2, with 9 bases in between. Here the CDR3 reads CASSAAGTGNTIYF. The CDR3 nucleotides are TGTGCCAGCAGCGCGGCAGGGACTGGAAACACCATATATTTT. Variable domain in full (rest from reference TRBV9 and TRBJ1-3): DSGVTQTPKHLITATGQRVTLRCSPRSGDLSVYWYQQSLDQGLQFLIQYYNGEERAKGNILERFSAQQFPDLHSELNLSSLELGDSALYFCASSAAGTGNTIYFGEGSWLTVV.

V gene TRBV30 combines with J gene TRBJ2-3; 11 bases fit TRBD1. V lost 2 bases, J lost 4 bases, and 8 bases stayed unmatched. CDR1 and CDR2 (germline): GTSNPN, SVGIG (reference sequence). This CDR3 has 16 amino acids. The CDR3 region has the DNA TGTGCCTGGAGTTCCCTTCCGGGACAGGGGGCAGATACGCAGTATTTT. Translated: CAWSSLPGQGADTQYF. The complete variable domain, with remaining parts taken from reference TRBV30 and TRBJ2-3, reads SQTIHQWPATLVQPVGSPLSLECTVEGTSNPNLYWYRQAAGRGLQLLFYSVGIGQISSEVPQNLSASRPQDRQFILSSKKLLLSDSGFYLCAWSSLPGQGADTQYFGPGTRLTVL.

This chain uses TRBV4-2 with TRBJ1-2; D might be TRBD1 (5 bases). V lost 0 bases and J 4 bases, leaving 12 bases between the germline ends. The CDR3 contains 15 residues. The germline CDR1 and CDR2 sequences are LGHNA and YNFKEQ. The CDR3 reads CASSQEEGFSYGYTF. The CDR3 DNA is TGTGCCAGCAGCCAAGAGGAGGGGTTTAGCTATGGCTACACCTTC.